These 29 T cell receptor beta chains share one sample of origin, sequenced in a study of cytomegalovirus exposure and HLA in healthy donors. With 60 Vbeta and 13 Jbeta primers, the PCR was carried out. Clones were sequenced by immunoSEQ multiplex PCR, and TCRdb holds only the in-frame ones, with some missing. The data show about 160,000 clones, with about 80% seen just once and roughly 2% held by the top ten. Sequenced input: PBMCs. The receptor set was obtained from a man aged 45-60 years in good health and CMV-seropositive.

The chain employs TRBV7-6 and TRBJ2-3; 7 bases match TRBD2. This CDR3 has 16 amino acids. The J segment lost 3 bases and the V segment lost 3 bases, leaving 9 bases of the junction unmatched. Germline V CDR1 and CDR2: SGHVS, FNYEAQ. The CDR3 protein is CASSFDRDYRTDTQYF. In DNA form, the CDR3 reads TGTGCCAGCAGCTTCGACCGGGACTACAGAACAGATACGCAGTATTTT. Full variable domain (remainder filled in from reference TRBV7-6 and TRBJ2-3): GAGVSQSPRYKVTKRGQDVALRCDPISGHVSLYWYRQALGQGPEFLTYFNYEAQQDKSGLPNDRFSAERPEGSISTLTIQRTEQRDSAMYRCASSFDRDYRTDTQYFGPGTRLTVL.

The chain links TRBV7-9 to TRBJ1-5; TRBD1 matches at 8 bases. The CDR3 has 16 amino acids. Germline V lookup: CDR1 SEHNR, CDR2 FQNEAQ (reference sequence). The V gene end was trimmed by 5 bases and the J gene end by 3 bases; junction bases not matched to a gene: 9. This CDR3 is CASSQATGAPNQPQHF. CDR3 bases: TGTGCCAGCAGCCAAGCGACAGGGGCCCCCAATCAGCCCCAGCATTTT.

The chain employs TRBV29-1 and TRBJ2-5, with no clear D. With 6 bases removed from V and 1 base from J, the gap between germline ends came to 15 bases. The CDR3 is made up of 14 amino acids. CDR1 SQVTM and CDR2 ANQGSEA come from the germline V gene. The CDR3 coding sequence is TGCAGCGTCGGAGCGTACATAAGCCAAGAGACCCAGTACTTC. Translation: CSVGAYISQETQYF. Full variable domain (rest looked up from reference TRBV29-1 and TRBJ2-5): SAVISQKPSRDICQRGTSLTIQCQVDSQVTMMFWYRQQPGQSLTLIATANQGSEATYESGFVIDKFPISRPNLTFSTLTVSNMSPEDSSIYLCSVGAYISQETQYFGPGTRLLVL.

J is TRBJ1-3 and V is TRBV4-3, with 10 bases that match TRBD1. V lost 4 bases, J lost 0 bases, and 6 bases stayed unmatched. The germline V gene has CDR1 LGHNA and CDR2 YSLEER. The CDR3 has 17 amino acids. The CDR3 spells CASSLSGQGFSGNTIYF. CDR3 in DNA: TGCGCCAGCAGCCTATCGGGACAGGGGTTCTCTGGAAACACCATATATTTT.

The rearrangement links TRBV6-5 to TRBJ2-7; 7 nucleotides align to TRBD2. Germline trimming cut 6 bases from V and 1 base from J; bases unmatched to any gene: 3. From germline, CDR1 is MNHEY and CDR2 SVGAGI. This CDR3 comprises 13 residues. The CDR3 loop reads CASRGGRSYEQYF. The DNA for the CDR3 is TGTGCCAGCAGGGGGGGGAGATCCTACGAGCAGTACTTC.

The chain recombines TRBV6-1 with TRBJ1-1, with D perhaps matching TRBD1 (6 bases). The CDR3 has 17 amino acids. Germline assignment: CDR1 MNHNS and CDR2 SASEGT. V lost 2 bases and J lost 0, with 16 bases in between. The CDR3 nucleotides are TGTGCCAGCAGTGAACGGCCAGGGGCACTTATGAACACTGAAGCTTTCTTT. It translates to CASSERPGALMNTEAFF.

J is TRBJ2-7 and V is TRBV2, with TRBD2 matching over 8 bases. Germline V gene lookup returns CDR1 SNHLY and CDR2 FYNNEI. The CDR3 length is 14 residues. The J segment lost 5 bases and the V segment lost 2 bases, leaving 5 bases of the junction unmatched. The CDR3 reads CASSESGGWDEQYF. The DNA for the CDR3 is TGTGCCAGCAGTGAATCGGGGGGGTGGGACGAGCAGTACTTC.

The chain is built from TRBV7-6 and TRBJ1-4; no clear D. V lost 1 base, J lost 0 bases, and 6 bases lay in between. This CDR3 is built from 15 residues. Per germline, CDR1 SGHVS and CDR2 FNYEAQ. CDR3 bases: TGTGCCAGCAGCTTAGGGCAGGCAACTAATGAAAAACTGTTTTTT. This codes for CASSLGQATNEKLFF.

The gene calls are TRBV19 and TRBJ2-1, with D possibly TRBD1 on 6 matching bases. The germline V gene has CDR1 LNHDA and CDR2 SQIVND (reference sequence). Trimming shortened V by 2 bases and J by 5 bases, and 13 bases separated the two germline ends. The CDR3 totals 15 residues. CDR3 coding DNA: TGTGCCAGTAGTATAAGGGGGTTACTTGACAATGAGCAGTTCTTC. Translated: CASSIRGLLDNEQFF.

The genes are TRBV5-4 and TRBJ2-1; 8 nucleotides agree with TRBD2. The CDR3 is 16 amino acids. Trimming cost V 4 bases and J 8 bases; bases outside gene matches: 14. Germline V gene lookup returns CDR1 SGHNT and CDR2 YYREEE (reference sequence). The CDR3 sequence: CASSPGGSGGGYEQFF. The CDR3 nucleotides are TGTGCCAGCAGCCCGGGGGGGAGCGGGGGAGGTTATGAGCAGTTCTTC.

CDR3 loop: CASSESQGAGETQYF. In DNA form, the CDR3 reads TGTGCCAGCAGTGAGTCACAGGGGGCAGGAGAGACCCAGTACTTC. V usage is TRBV25-1 and J usage is TRBJ2-5, with 9 bases fitting TRBD1. With V trimmed by 3 bases and J by 4 bases, 6 bases remained unmatched. This CDR3 spans 15 amino acids. Germline-derived CDR1 and CDR2 are MGHDK and SYGVNS.

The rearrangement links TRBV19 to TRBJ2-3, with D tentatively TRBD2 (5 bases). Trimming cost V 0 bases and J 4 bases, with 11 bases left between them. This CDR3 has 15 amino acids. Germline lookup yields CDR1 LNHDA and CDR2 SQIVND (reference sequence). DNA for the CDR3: TGTGCCAGTAGTATAGATAGCGACGCCTCAGATACGCAGTATTTT. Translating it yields CASSIDSDASDTQYF.

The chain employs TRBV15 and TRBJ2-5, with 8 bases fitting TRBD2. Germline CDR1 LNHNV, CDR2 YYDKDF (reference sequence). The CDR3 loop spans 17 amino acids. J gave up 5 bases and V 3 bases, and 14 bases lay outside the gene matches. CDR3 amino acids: CATSSGLGTGGRETQYF. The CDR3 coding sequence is TGTGCCACCAGCAGCGGACTTGGGACGGGGGGGCGGGAGACCCAGTACTTC.

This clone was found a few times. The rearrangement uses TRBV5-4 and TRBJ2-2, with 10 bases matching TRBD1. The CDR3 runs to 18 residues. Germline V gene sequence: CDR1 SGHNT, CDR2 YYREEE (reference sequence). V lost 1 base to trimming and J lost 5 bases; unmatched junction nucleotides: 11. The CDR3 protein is CASSLNYQGQGVTGELFF. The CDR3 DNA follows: TGTGCCAGCAGCTTGAATTACCAAGGACAGGGGGTGACCGGGGAGCTGTTTTTT. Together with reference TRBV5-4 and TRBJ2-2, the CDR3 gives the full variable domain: ETGVTQSPTHLIKTRGQQVTLRCSSQSGHNTVSWYQQALGQGPQFIFQYYREEENGRGNFPPRFSGLQFPNYSSELNVNALELDDSALYLCASSLNYQGQGVTGELFFGEGSRLTVL.

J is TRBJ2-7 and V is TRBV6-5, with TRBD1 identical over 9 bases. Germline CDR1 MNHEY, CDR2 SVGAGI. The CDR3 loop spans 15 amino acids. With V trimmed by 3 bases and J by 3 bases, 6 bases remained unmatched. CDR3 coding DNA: TGTGCCAGCAGTTATCCCGGGACAGGGTACTACGAGCAGTACTTC. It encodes CASSYPGTGYYEQYF.

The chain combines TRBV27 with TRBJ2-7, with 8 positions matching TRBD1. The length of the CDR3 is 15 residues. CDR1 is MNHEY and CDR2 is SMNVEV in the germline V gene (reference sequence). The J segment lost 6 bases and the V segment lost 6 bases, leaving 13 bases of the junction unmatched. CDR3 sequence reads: CASSHSRTGSLEQYF. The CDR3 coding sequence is TGTGCCAGCAGCCACTCAAGGACAGGGAGTCTCGAGCAGTACTTC.

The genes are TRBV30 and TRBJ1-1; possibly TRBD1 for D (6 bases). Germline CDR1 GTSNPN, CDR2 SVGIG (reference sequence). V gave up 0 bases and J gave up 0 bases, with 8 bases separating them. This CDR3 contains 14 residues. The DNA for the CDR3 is TGTGCCTGGAGTGTAGGGGGGGTGAACACTGAAGCTTTCTTT. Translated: CAWSVGGVNTEAFF.

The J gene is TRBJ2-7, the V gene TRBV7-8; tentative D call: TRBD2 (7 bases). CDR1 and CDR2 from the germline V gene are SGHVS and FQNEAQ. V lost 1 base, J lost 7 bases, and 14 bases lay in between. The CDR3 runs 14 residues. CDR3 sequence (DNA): TGTGCCAGCAGCTTAGGAGGGGGGGCCAAGGAGCAGTACTTC. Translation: CASSLGGGAKEQYF. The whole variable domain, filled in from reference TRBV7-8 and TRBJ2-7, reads GAGVSQSPRYKVAKRGQDVALRCDPISGHVSLFWYQQALGQGPEFLTYFQNEAQLDKSGLPSDRFFAERPEGSVSTLKIQRTQQEDSAVYLCASSLGGGAKEQYFGPGTRLTVT.

CDR3 nucleotides: TGTGCCAGCAGGAGGCTTACGGAGAACACTGAAGCTTTCTTT. Residues: CASRRLTENTEAFF. V is TRBV2 and J is TRBJ1-1, with unresolved D. This CDR3 spans 14 amino acids. V gave up 6 bases and J gave up 1 base, with 12 bases separating them. Germline lookup yields CDR1 SNHLY and CDR2 FYNNEI. Filled out from reference TRBV2 and TRBJ1-1, the complete variable domain reads EPEVTQTPSHQVTQMGQEVILRCVPISNHLYFYWYRQILGQKVEFLVSFYNNEISEKSEIFDDQFSVERPDGSNFTLKIRSTKLEDSAMYFCASRRLTENTEAFFGQGTRLTVV.

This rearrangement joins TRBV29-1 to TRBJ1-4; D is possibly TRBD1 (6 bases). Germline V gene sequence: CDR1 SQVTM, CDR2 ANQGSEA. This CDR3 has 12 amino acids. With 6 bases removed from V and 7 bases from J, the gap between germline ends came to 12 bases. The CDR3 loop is CSVATGTEKLFF. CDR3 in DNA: TGCAGCGTGGCGACAGGCACTGAAAAACTGTTTTTT.

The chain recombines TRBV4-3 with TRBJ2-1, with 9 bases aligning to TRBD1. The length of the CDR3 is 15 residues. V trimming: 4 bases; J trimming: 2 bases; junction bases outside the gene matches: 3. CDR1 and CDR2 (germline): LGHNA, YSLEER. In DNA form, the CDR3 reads TGCGCCAGCAGCCGGACAGGGGATACCTACAATGAGCAGTTCTTC. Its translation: CASSRTGDTYNEQFF.

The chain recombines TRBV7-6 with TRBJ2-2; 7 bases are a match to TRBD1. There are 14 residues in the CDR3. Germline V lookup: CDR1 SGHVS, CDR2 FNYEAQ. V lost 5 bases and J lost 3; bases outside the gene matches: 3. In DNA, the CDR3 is TGTGCCAGCAGCAAAGACAGGGACACCGGGGAGCTGTTTTTT. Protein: CASSKDRDTGELFF.

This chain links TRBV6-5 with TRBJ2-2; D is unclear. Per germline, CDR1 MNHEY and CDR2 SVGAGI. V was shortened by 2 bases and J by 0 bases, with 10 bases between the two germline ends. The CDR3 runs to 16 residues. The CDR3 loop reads CASSYMSQPNTGELFF. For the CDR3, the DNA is TGTGCCAGCAGTTACATGAGCCAACCGAACACCGGGGAGCTGTTTTTT.

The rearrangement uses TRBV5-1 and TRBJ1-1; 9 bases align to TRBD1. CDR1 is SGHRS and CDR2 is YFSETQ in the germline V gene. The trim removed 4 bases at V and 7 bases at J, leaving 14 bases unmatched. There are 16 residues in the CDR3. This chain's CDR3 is CASSDRDREVIGEAFF. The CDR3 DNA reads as TGCGCCAGCAGCGACCGGGACAGGGAGGTGATCGGTGAAGCTTTCTTT.

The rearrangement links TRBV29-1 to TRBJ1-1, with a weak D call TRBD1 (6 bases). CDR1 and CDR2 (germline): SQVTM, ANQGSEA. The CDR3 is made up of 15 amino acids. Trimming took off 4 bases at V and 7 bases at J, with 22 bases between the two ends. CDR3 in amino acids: CSVADRSKRVIEAFF. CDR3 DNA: TGCAGCGTTGCAGACAGGTCAAAACGCGTAATTGAAGCTTTCTTT.

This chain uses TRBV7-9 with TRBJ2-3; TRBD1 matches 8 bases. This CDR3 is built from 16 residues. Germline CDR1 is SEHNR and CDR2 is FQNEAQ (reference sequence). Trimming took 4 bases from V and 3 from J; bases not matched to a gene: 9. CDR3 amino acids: CASSSATGEGTDTQYF. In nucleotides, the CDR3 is TGTGCCAGCAGCTCGGCGACAGGGGAAGGGACAGATACGCAGTATTTT.

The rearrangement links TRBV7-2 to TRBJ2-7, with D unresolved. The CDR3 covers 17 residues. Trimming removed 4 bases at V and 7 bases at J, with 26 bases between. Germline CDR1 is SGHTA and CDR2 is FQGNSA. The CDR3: CASSYGKRRPSFQEQYF. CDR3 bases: TGTGCCAGCAGCTATGGAAAGCGAAGGCCTAGTTTCCAGGAGCAGTACTTC.

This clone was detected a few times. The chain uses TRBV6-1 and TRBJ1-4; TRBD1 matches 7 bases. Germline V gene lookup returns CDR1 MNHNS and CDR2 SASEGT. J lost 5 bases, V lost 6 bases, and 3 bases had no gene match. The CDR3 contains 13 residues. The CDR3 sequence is CASSGTANEKLFF. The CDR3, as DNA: TGTGCCAGCAGCGGGACAGCCAATGAAAAACTGTTTTTT.

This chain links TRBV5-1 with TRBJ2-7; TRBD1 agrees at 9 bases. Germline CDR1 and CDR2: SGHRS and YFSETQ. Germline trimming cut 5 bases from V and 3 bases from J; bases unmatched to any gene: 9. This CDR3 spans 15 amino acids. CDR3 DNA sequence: TGCGCCAGCAGTTATACAGGGGGCGGTGTCTACGAGCAGTACTTC. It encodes CASSYTGGGVYEQYF.